Listed here are 25 T cell receptor beta chains from one sample, sequenced in a study of CXCR3-negative and CXCR3-positive naive CD8 T cells. Each TRB cDNA library was prepared by 5' RACE (with UMI labels). Using the 5' RACE reads, TCRdb records one entry per CDR3 protein without DNA. Its clone listing holds tens of thousands of distinct CDR3 sequences. The sequencing sample was made of memory CD8+ T cells from blood. The receptor set was obtained from a human donor in good health. Some clones in this sample may be carry-over from other donors' samples.

The CDR3 loop reads CASSRLARLDEQYF. V usage is TRBV28 and J usage is TRBJ2-7; TCRdb indicates TRBD2, and absent DNA this call remains unverified. This CDR3 is built from 14 residues. The germline V gene encodes CDR1 MDHEN and CDR2 SYDVKM.

The chain couples TRBV20-1 to TRBJ1-1; TCRdb's D call, TRBD1, is unchecked because there is no DNA. Germline CDR1 is DFQATT and CDR2 is SNEGSKA (reference sequence). The CDR3 consists of 13 residues. The CDR3 sequence is CSARGQGDTEAFF.

This chain uses TRBV20-1 with TRBJ1-1. Germline loops: CDR1 DFQATT, CDR2 SNEGSKA (reference sequence). This CDR3 has 14 residues. This chain's CDR3 is CSARDFRGSTEAFF.

The chain employs TRBV4-3 and TRBJ2-3; the D gene TCRdb calls, TRBD1, cannot be checked with no DNA. The CDR3 spans 16 residues. CDR1 and CDR2 (germline): LGHNA, YSLEER. The CDR3 reads CASSQAEGGGADTQYF.

V and J are TRBV14 and TRBJ2-1. Germline V CDR1 and CDR2: SGHDN, FVKESK. The CDR3 is 13 residues long. This CDR3 is CASSPQWGNEQFF. The full variable domain, completed using reference TRBV14 and TRBJ2-1, is EAGVTQFPSHSVIEKGQTVTLRCDPISGHDNLYWYRRVMGKEIKFLLHFVKESKQDESGMPNNRFLAERTGGTYSTLKVQPAELEDSGVYFCASSPQWGNEQFFGPGTRLTVL.

The rearrangement joins TRBV5-1 to TRBJ1-2. Germline CDR1 and CDR2: SGHRS and YFSETQ. This CDR3 region has 13 residues. CDR3 amino acids: CASSLEGVGGYTF.

V usage is TRBV20-1 and J usage is TRBJ2-7; TCRdb indicates TRBD1, and absent DNA this call remains unverified. This CDR3 spans 13 amino acids. CDR1 is DFQATT, CDR2 SNEGSKA, per germline (reference sequence). The CDR3 spells CSAAGQDSYEQYF.

The chain has TRBV11-2 and TRBJ2-2; TCRdb returns TRBD1, unconfirmable since there is no DNA. Germline CDR1 is SGHAT and CDR2 is FQNNGV. This CDR3 has 17 amino acids. The CDR3: CASSLVGATANTGELFF. Together with reference TRBV11-2 and TRBJ2-2, the CDR3 gives the full variable domain: EAGVAQSPRYKIIEKRQSVAFWCNPISGHATLYWYQQILGQGPKLLIQFQNNGVVDDSQLPKDRFSAERLKGVDSTLKIQPAKLEDSAVYLCASSLVGATANTGELFFGEGSRLTVL.

The chain combines TRBV7-6 with TRBJ2-1. Germline V lookup: CDR1 SGHVS, CDR2 FNYEAQ. The CDR3 loop spans 15 amino acids. CDR3 region: CASSLADSTYNEQFF. The full variable domain, rest sourced from reference TRBV7-6 and TRBJ2-1, is GAGVSQSPRYKVTKRGQDVALRCDPISGHVSLYWYRQALGQGPEFLTYFNYEAQQDKSGLPNDRFSAERPEGSISTLTIQRTEQRDSAMYRCASSLADSTYNEQFFGPGTRLTVL.

The genes are TRBV9 and TRBJ1-5; the D call of TRBD1 rests on TCRdb alone, since no DNA is present to check it. The length of the CDR3 is 15 residues. The germline CDR1 and CDR2 sequences are SGDLS and YYNGEE. The chain's CDR3 is CASSVDGGANQPQHF. Based on the CDR3 plus reference TRBV9 and TRBJ1-5, the full variable domain is DSGVTQTPKHLITATGQRVTLRCSPRSGDLSVYWYQQSLDQGLQFLIQYYNGEERAKGNILERFSAQQFPDLHSELNLSSLELGDSALYFCASSVDGGANQPQHFGDGTRLSIL.

This chain links TRBV20-1 with TRBJ1-5; TCRdb designates TRBD1, a call that cannot be tested without DNA. The germline gives CDR1 DFQATT, CDR2 SNEGSKA (reference sequence). The CDR3 runs to 15 residues. CDR3 loop: CSAQAGSEGSQPQHF.

V usage is TRBV6-5 and J usage is TRBJ2-7; TCRdb picks TRBD2, but there is no DNA to check that call. Germline assignment: CDR1 MNHEY and CDR2 SVGAGI. There are 15 residues in the CDR3. The CDR3: CASSYTSGRAYEQYF.

The genes are TRBV7-8 and TRBJ2-5; no DNA is available, so the TRBD2 call from TCRdb remains unchecked. Germline CDR1 reads SGHVS; CDR2 reads FQNEAQ. CDR3 size: 17 residues. This CDR3 is CASSLVVGLSSGETQYF.

This chain links TRBV4-1 with TRBJ2-7; the D call of TRBD1 rests on TCRdb alone, since no DNA is present to check it. This CDR3 spans 14 amino acids. Germline V gene data show CDR1 as MGHRA and CDR2 as YSYEKL. The CDR3 loop is CASSPLGGSHEQYF.

J is TRBJ2-7 and V is TRBV20-1; TCRdb names TRBD1, which stays unverified in the absence of DNA. The CDR3 has 16 amino acids. Germline assignment: CDR1 DFQATT and CDR2 SNEGSKA (reference sequence). The CDR3 reads CSARDLVDGGDHEQYF.

V and J are TRBV5-1 and TRBJ2-7. CDR1 and CDR2 (germline): SGHRS, YFSETQ. The CDR3 length is 15 residues. This CDR3 reads CASSLGPDLSYEQYF. Complete variable domain (other parts from reference TRBV5-1 and TRBJ2-7): KAGVTQTPRYLIKTRGQQVTLSCSPISGHRSVSWYQQTPGQGLQFLFEYFSETQRNKGNFPGRFSGRQFSNSRSEMNVSTLELGDSALYLCASSLGPDLSYEQYFGPGTRLTVT.

This chain joins TRBV15 and TRBJ1-6; TCRdb designates TRBD1, a call that cannot be tested without DNA. Germline CDR1 reads LNHNV; CDR2 reads YYDKDF (reference sequence). CDR3 length: 14 amino acids. The CDR3 loop reads CATSRDFRGGGERF.

The chain combines TRBV5-1 with TRBJ2-1; TCRdb selects TRBD1, and the lack of DNA leaves this call unchecked. There are 14 residues in the CDR3. From germline, CDR1 is SGHRS and CDR2 YFSETQ. The CDR3 sequence: CASSLERTANEQFF.

The rearrangement links TRBV20-1 to TRBJ1-1; TCRdb's D gene call, TRBD1, goes unchecked for lack of DNA. The CDR3 is made up of 11 amino acids. Germline V gene data show CDR1 as DFQATT and CDR2 as SNEGSKA (reference sequence). The CDR3 region is CSAPLNTEAFF.

This chain joins TRBV25-1 and TRBJ1-5; with no DNA, the TCRdb D assignment of TRBD1 cannot be verified. From germline, CDR1 is MGHDK and CDR2 SYGVNS. The CDR3 covers 14 residues. The chain's CDR3 is CASSSGGSNQPQHF.

The chain carries TRBV29-1 and TRBJ2-3; absent DNA, TCRdb's TRBD2 call cannot be checked. Germline V gene sequence: CDR1 SQVTM, CDR2 ANQGSEA. The CDR3 runs 14 residues. The CDR3 loop reads CSVPPSGGPDTQYF.

The gene calls are TRBV7-8 and TRBJ1-1; the TCRdb D gene call, TRBD1, has no DNA to confirm it. Germline-derived CDR1 and CDR2 are SGHVS and FQNEAQ. The CDR3 length is 14 residues. The CDR3 spells CASSLLGEPGGAFF.

The V gene is TRBV25-1, the J gene TRBJ1-4. Per germline, CDR1 MGHDK and CDR2 SYGVNS. This CDR3 region has 18 residues. CDR3 sequence reads: CASSEYFGGEADNEKLFF.

The chain is built from TRBV9 and TRBJ1-1. Looked up from germline, CDR1 is SGDLS and CDR2 is YYNGEE. The CDR3 is 12 amino acids. The CDR3 protein is CASSGEYTEAFF.

The chain carries TRBV29-1 and TRBJ1-3. Germline loops: CDR1 SQVTM, CDR2 ANQGSEA. This CDR3 has 12 amino acids. The CDR3 loop reads CSARVSGNTIYF.